In this sample, the clone carrying this T cell receptor (beta chain) turned up many times. Its antigen is as yet unknown. The record originates from a study of neurological immune-mediated disorders. Study-wide findings and caveats: TCR-beta repertoires seemed private in all groups, with no expanded CDR3 amino acid sequences shared.

A total of 2 million PBMCs stored at -80 degrees C provided the unsorted libraries. Each TCR transcript was tagged with a 10-nucleotide random UMI during 5'RACE. TCRdb analysed the 5' RACE reads with MiXCR anew, one entry per CDR3 protein. Among approximately 100,000 distinct CDR3 sequences listed, approximately 4% were seen once. Trimming cost V 0 bases and J 2 bases; bases outside gene matches: 4. Germline loops: CDR1 SGHDT, CDR2 YYEEEE. The CDR3 covers 16 residues. The chain combines TRBV5-6 with TRBJ2-3; 9 bases are a match to TRBD1. The specimen was PBMCs. The clonotype was recovered from a woman aged 50 to 60 with multiple sclerosis. CDR3 loop: CASSLDRGRYTDTQYF. The DNA for the CDR3 is TGTGCCAGCAGCTTGGACAGGGGGCGTTACACAGATACGCAGTATTTT.